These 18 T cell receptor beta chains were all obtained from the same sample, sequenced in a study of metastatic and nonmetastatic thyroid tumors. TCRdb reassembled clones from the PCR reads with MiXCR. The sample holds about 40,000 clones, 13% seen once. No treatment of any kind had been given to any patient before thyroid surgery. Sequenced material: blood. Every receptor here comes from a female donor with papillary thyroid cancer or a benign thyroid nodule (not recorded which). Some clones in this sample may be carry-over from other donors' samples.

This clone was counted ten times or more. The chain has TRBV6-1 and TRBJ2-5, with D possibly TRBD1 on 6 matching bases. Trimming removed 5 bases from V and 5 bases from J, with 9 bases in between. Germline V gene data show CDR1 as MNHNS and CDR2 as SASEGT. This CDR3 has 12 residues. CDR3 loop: CASSWDKETQYF. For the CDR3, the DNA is TGTGCCAGCAGTTGGGACAAGGAGACCCAGTACTTC.

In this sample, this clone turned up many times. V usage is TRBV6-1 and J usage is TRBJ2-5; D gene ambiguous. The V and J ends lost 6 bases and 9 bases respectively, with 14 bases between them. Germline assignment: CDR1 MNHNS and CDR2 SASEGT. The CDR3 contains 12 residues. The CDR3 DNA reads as TGTGCCAGCAGGCTCGACGGTGGGGCCCAGTACTTC. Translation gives CASRLDGGAQYF.

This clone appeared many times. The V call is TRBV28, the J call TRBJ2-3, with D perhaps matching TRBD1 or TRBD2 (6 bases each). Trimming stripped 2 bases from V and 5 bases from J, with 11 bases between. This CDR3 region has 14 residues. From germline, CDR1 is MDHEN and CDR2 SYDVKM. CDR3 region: CASSLVGGEDTQYF. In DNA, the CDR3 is TGTGCCAGCAGTTTAGTCGGGGGCGAAGATACGCAGTATTTT.

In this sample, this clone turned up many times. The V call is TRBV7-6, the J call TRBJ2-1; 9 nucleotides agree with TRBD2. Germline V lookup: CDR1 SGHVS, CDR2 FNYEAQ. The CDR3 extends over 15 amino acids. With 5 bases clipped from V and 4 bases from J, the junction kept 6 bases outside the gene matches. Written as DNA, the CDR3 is TGTGCCAGCAGCCCAGAGCGGGAGGATTACAATGAGCAGTTCTTC. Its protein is CASSPEREDYNEQFF.

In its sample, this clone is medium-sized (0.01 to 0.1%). The CDR3 sequence is CASSLTLTHGYTF. Written as DNA, the CDR3 is TGTGCCAGCAGTTTAACTCTAACGCATGGCTACACCTTC. This chain links TRBV12-3 or TRBV12-4 with TRBJ1-2; D gene uncertain. Trimming pared 2 bases from V and 6 bases from J, leaving 10 bases between. The CDR3 extends over 13 amino acids.

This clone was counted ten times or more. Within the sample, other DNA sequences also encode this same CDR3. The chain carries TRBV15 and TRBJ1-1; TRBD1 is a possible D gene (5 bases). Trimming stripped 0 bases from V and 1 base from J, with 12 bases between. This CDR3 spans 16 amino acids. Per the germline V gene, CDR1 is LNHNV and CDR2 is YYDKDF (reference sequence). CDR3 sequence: CATSRDMGEGNTEAFF. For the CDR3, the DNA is TGTGCCACCAGCAGAGACATGGGGGAGGGGAACACTGAAGCTTTCTTT.

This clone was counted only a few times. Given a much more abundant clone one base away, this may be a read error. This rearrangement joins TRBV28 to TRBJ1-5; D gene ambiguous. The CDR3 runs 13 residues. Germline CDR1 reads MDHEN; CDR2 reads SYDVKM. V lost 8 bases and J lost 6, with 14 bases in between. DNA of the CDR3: TGTGCCAGCGGCCCCGTAGGAGCTCAGCCCCAGCATTTT. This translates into CASGPVGAQPQHF.

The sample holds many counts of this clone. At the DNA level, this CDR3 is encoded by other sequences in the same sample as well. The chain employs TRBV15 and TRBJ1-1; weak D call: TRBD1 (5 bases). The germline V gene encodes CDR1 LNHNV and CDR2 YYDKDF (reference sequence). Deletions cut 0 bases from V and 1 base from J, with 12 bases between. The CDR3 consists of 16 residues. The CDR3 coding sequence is TGTGCCACCAGCAGAGATATGGGGGAGGGGAACACTGAAGCTTTCTTT. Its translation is CATSRDMGEGNTEAFF.

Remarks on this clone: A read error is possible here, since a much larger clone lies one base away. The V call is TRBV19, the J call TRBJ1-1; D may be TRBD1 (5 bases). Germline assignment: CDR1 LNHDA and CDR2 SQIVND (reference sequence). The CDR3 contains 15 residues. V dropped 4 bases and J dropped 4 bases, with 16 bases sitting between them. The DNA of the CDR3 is TGTGCCAGTAGTAAGGCGTCAGGGTCGGGCACTGAAGCTTTCTTT. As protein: CASSKASGSGTEAFF.

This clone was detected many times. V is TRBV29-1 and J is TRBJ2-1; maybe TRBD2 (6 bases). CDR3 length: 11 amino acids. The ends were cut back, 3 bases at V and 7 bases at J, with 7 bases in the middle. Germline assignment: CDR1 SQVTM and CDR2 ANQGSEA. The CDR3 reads CSVDGGNEQFF. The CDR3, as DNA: TGCAGCGTTGATGGGGGGAATGAGCAGTTCTTC.

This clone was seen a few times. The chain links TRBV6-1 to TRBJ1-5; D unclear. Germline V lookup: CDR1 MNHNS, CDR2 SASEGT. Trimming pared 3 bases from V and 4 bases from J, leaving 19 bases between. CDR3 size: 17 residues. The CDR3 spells CASSEWASHRANQPQHF. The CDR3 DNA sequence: TGTGCCAGCAGTGAGTGGGCGTCTCACCGAGCGAATCAGCCCCAGCATTTT.

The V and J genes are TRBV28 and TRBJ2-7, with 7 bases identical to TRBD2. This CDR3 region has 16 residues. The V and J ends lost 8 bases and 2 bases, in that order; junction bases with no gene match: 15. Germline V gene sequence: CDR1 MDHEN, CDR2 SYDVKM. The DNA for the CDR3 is TGTGCCAGCTGTCCATACGGGGGGACTGGGGCCTACGAGCAGTACTTC. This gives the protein CASCPYGGTGAYEQYF. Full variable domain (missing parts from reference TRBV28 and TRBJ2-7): DVKVTQSSRYLVKRTGEKVFLECVQDMDHENMFWYRQDPGLGLRLIYFSYDVKMKEKGDIPEGYSVSREKKERFSLILESASTNQTSMYLCASCPYGGTGAYEQYFGPGTRLTVT.

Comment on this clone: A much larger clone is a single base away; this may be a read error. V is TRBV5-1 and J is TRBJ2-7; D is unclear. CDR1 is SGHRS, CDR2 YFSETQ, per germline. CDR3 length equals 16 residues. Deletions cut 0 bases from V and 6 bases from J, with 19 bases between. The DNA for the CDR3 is TGCGCCAGCAGCTTGGAGGGTGCCCTAGTGGTGGTCGAGCAGTACTTC. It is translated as CASSLEGALVVVEQYF.

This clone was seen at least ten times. The CDR3: CASSIGGSGANVLTF. CDR3 bases: TGTGCCAGTAGTATCGGGGGGTCTGGGGCCAACGTCCTGACTTTC. The chain joins TRBV19 to TRBJ2-6; 7 bases align to TRBD2. Germline-derived CDR1 and CDR2 are LNHDA and SQIVND (reference sequence). The CDR3 contains 15 residues. V gave up 3 bases and J gave up 1 base; unmatched junction bases: 0. Full variable domain (outside the CDR3, taken from reference TRBV19 and TRBJ2-6): DGGITQSPKYLFRKEGQNVTLSCEQNLNHDAMYWYRQDPGQGLRLIYYSQIVNDFQKGDIAEGYSVSREKKESFPLTVTSAQKNPTAFYLCASSIGGSGANVLTFGAGSRLTVL.

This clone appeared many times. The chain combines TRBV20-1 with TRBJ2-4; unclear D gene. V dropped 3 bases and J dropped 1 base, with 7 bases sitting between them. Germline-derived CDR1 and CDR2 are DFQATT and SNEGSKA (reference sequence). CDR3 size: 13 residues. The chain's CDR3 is CSASGLAKNIQYF. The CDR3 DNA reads TGCAGTGCTAGCGGGTTGGCCAAAAACATTCAGTACTTC.

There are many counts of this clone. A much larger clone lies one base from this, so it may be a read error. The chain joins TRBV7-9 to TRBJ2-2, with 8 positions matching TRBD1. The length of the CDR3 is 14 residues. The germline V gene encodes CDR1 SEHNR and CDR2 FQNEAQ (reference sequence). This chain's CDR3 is CAGSATGDTGELFF. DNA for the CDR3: TGTGCCGGCAGCGCGACAGGGGACACCGGGGAGCTGTTTTTT.

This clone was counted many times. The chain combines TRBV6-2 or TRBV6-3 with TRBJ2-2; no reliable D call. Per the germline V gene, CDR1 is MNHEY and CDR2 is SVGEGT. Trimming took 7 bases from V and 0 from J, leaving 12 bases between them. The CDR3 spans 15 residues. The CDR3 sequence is CASTRRTPNTGELFF. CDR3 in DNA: TGTGCCAGCACCCGGCGGACCCCGAACACCGGGGAGCTGTTTTTT.

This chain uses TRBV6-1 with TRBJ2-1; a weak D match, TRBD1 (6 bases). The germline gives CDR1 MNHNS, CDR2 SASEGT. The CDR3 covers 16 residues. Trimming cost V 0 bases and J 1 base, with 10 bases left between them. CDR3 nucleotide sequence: TGTGCCAGCAGTGAAGCGTGGGACACATCCTACAATGAGCAGTTCTTC. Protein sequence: CASSEAWDTSYNEQFF.